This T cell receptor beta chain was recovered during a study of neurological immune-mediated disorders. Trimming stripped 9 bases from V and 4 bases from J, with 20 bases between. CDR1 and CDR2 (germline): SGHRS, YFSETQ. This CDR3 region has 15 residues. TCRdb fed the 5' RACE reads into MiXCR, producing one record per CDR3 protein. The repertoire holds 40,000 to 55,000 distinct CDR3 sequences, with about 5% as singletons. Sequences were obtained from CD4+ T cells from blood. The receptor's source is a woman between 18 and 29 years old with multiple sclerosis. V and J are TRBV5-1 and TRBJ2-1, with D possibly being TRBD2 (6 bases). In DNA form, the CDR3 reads TGCGCCAACACCCCGACTAGAGGGGAGTACAATGAGCAGTTCTTC. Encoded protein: CANTPTRGEYNEQFF.